This is a list of T cell receptor beta chains from one sample in a study of T cells in Graves' hyperthyroidism and ophthalmopathy. From the multiplex PCR reads, TCRdb called clonotypes with MiXCR, one entry per CDR3 protein. This table holds around 580,000 distinct CDR3 sequences, 46% found once. The sample taken for sequencing was peripheral blood or thyroid tissue (not recorded which). The receptors originated from a woman under 30 with Graves' hyperthyroidism. CDR3s include the opening cysteine and the closing phenylalanine or tryptophan. D genes are given only for firm matches. Clone sizes are given selectively: once, few, many, or a class where the clone is expanded.

j_call v_call clone_size d_call cdr3_aa cdr3_nt
TRBJ1-2 TRBV5-4 - - CASSLGTSTLLGVYTF TGTGCCAGCAGCTTGGGGACATCTACCCTACTCGGGGTCTACACCTTC
TRBJ1-2 TRBV24-1 - TRBD1 CATSAIPGQGEGYTF TGTGCCACCAGTGCCATTCCGGGACAGGGGGAAGGCTACACCTTC
TRBJ1-1 TRBV7-2 many - CASSLPTVNTEAFF TGTGCCAGCAGCTTGCCGACAGTTAACACTGAAGCTTTCTTT
TRBJ2-2 TRBV2 - TRBD2 CASSAPSGYNEQFF TGTGCCAGCAGTGCGCCTAGCGGATACAATGAGCAGTTTTTT
TRBJ2-7 TRBV10-2 - TRBD2 CAGSQGSGRLYEQYF TGTGCCGGCAGCCAGGGTAGCGGGAGACTGTACGAGCAGTACTTC
TRBJ2-1 TRBV9 few TRBD1 CASSVAGTGESEQFF TGTGCCAGCAGCGTCGCCGGGACAGGGGAGAGTGAGCAGTTCTTC
TRBJ1-2 TRBV29-1 - - CSTYGGDGYTF TGCAGCACCTACGGTGGGGATGGCTACACCTTC
TRBJ2-2 TRBV4-3 few - CASSHEDRSTGELFF TGCGCCAGCAGCCATGAGGACAGAAGCACCGGGGAGCTGTTTTTT
TRBJ1-5 TRBV19 many TRBD1 CASSGPTGDSNQPQHF TGTGCCAGTAGTGGCCCGACAGGGGATAGCAATCAGCCCCAGCATTTT
TRBJ1-1 TRBV11-2 many - CASRNMRTANTEAFF TGTGCCAGCAGAAATATGAGGACGGCCAACACTGAAGCTTTCTTT
TRBJ1-5 TRBV10-3 many - CAISARGSNQPQHF TGTGCCATCAGTGCCAGGGGTAGCAATCAGCCCCAGCATTTT
TRBJ1-2 TRBV4-2 - - CASSYAGTHYGYTF TGTGCCAGCAGCTATGCGGGGACCCACTATGGCTACACCTTC
TRBJ2-5 TRBV19 - TRBD2 CASRGYTGGERETQYF TGTGCCAGCAGAGGATATACTGGGGGGGAGAGGGAGACCCAGTACTTC
TRBJ2-7 TRBV7-7 many TRBD1 CASSKEQGAVEQYF TGTGCTAGCAGCAAGGAACAGGGGGCGGTCGAGCAGTACTTC
TRBJ1-5 TRBV24-1 few - CATSDSKGEPQHF TGTGCCACCAGTGATTCTAAGGGGGAGCCCCAGCATTTT
TRBJ2-5 TRBV5-1 many - CASSPSGPYQETQYF TGCGCCAGCAGTCCGAGCGGGCCCTACCAAGAGACCCAGTACTTC
TRBJ2-5 TRBV5-8 many - CASSAGEETQYF TGTGCCAGCAGCGCAGGGGAGGAGACCCAGTACTTC
TRBJ2-5 TRBV6-1 - TRBD1 CASRGQLVNQPQYF TGTGCCAGCAGGGGACAGTTGGTCAATCAGCCCCAGTACTTC
TRBJ1-3 TRBV19 many - CASSIGGRDILYF TGTGCCAGTAGTATTGGCGGCAGGGACATCTTATATTTT
TRBJ1-4 TRBV5-4 many TRBD1 CASSLVAGTGLEKLFF TGTGCCAGCAGCTTGGTGGCCGGGACAGGGCTTGAAAAACTGTTTTTT
TRBJ2-1 TRBV29-1 - - CSVDRDPNEQFF TGCAGCGTCGACCGGGATCCCAATGAGCAGTTCTTC
TRBJ2-7 TRBV12-3/TRBV12-4 many TRBD1 CASRAGQGDEQYF TGTGCCAGCAGGGCCGGACAGGGGGACGAGCAGTACTTC
TRBJ2-1 TRBV2 - - CASSARGGAEQFF TGTGCCAGCAGTGCCAGGGGGGGGGCGGAGCAGTTCTTC
TRBJ1-5 TRBV7-9 - - CASSPPGLARETQHF TGTGCCAGCAGCCCGCCGGGACTAGCCAGAGAGACCCAGCATTTT
TRBJ1-2 TRBV4-3 - - CASSQDAGYDYGYTF TGCGCCAGCAGCCAAGATGCAGGGTATGACTATGGCTACACCTTC
TRBJ2-7 TRBV10-2 - - CASKQAEGLYEQYF TGCGCCAGCAAGCAAGCGGAGGGATTATACGAGCAGTACTTC
TRBJ2-7 TRBV27 many - CASSSGFTYEQYF TGTGCCAGCAGTTCGGGGTTTACCTACGAGCAGTACTTC
TRBJ1-6 TRBV3-1 few - CASSQDYPGGSPLHF TGTGCCAGCAGCCAAGATTACCCCGGTGGATCACCCCTCCACTTT
TRBJ1-5 TRBV19 many - CASTIDGARGHQPQHF TGTGCCAGTACCATAGACGGTGCCAGGGGACATCAGCCCCAGCATTTT
TRBJ2-5 TRBV11-3 - - CASSLRDGNNETQYF TGTGCCAGCAGCCTCCGGGACGGGAACAATGAGACCCAGTACTTC
TRBJ1-1 TRBV19 many - CASSANWGRNTEAFF TGTGCCAGTAGTGCCAACTGGGGTAGGAACACTGAAGCTTTCTTT
TRBJ2-7 TRBV15 - TRBD2 CAPDAGVGYEQYF TGTGCCCCAGACGCGGGGGTTGGCTACGAGCAGTACTTC
TRBJ2-5 TRBV29-1 - TRBD1 CSILTGDGQETQYF TGCAGCATCCTGACAGGGGATGGACAAGAGACCCAGTACTTC
TRBJ1-1 TRBV29-1 - TRBD1 CSVDRDRNTEAFF TGCAGCGTTGATCGGGACAGGAACACTGAAGCTTTCTTT
TRBJ1-4 TRBV5-1 many - CASSLSRVEEKLFF TGCGCCAGCAGCTTGAGCAGGGTAGAGGAAAAACTGTTTTTT
TRBJ2-2 TRBV3-1 once - CASSQEVLHRELFF TGTGCCAGCAGCCAAGAAGTCCTACACCGGGAGCTGTTTTTT
TRBJ1-4 TRBV12-3/TRBV12-4 many - CASSPVDFGANEKLFF TGTGCCAGCAGTCCGGTCGATTTTGGAGCTAATGAAAAACTGTTTTTT
TRBJ1-5 TRBV24-1 - TRBD1 CATSDFGTVNQPQHF TGTGCCACCAGTGATTTTGGGACAGTCAATCAGCCCCAGCATTTT
TRBJ2-7 TRBV6-2/TRBV6-3 many - CASSWKAYEQYF TGTGCCAGCAGTTGGAAGGCGTACGAGCAGTACTTC
TRBJ1-6 TRBV7-2 - TRBD1 CASSLGTGILPPLHF TGTGCCAGCAGCTTAGGGACAGGCATCCTTCCACCCCTCCACTTT
TRBJ1-5 TRBV4-1 many TRBD1 CASSQDSGGGRPQHF TGCGCCAGCAGCCAAGATTCAGGGGGCGGACGGCCCCAGCATTTT